The sequence of this T cell receptor (beta chain) was determined in a study of cytomegalovirus exposure and HLA in healthy donors. Germline V gene lookup returns CDR1 MNHNS and CDR2 SASEGT. The V end was cut by 3 bases, the J end by 2 bases, with 8 bases between. This CDR3 region has 14 residues. Vbeta (60) and Jbeta (13) primers were used in the PCR. Assay: immunoSEQ multiplex PCR; the TCRdb copy retains only in-frame clones and omits some. The sample spans about 70,000 clones; the ten largest clones claim 2.4%. The sample consisted of PBMCs. This chain uses TRBV6-1 with TRBJ1-5, with a tentative D call TRBD1 (6 bases). This TCR derives from a female donor in good health and CMV-seropositive. The CDR3, as DNA: TGTGCCAGCAGTGAGTACAGGGGCAATCAGCCCCAGCATTTT. As protein: CASSEYRGNQPQHF.